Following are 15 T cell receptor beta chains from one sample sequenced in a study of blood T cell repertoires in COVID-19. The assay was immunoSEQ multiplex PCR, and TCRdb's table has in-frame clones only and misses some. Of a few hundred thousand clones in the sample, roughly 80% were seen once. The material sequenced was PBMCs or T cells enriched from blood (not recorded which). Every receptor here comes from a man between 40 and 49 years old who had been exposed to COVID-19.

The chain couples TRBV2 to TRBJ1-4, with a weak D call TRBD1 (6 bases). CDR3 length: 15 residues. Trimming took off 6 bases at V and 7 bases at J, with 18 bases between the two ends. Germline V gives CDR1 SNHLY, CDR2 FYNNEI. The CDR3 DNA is TGTGCCAGCAGCGATACTGACAGGAAGAGTGAAAAACTGTTTTTT. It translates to CASSDTDRKSEKLFF.

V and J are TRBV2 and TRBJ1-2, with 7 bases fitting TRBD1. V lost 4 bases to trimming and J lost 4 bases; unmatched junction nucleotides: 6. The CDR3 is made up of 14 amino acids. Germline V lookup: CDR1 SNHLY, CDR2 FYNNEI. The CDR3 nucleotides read TGTGCCAGCAGTGGGACAGGAAACTCCTATGGCTACACCTTC. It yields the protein CASSGTGNSYGYTF.

CDR3 protein: CSAGAGTGVYQPQHF. CDR3 coding DNA: TGTTCCGCTGGAGCCGGGACAGGGGTTTATCAGCCCCAGCATTTT. The chain combines TRBV24-1 with TRBJ1-5; 10 nucleotides match TRBD1. The CDR3 is made up of 15 amino acids. Germline V gives CDR1 KGHDR, CDR2 SFDVKD.

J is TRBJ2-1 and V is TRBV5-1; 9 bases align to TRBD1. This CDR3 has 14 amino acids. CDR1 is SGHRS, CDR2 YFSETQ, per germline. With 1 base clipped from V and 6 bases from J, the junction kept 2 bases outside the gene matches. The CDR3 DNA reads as TGCGCCAGCAGCTTGAGACAGGGGGGCAATGAGCAGTTCTTC. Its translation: CASSLRQGGNEQFF.

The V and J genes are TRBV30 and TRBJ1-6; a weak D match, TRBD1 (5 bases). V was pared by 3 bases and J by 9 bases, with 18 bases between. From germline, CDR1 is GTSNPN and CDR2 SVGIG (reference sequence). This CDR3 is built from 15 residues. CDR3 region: CAWRTKDIRFSPLHF. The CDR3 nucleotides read TGTGCCTGGAGAACCAAGGACATCCGTTTTTCACCCCTCCACTTT.

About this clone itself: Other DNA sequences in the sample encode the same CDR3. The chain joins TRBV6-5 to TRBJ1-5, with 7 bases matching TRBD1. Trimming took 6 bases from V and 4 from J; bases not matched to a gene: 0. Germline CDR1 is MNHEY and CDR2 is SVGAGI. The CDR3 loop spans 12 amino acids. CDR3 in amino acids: CASRQGNQPQHF. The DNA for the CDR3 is TGTGCCAGCAGACAGGGGAATCAGCCCCAGCATTTT.

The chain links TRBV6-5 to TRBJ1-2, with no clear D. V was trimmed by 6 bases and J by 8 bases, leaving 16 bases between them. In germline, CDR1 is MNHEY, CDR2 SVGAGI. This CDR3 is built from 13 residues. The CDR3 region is CASSSALSRGYTF. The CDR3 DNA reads TGTGCCAGCAGCTCGGCACTGTCGAGGGGCTACACCTTC.

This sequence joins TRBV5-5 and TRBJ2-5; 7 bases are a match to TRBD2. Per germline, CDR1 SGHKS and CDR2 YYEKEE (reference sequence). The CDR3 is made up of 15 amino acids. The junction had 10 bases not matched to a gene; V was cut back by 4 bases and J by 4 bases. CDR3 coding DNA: TGTGCCAGCAGCCGGGAGGTCGGGTTGGTAGAGACCCAGTACTTC. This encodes CASSREVGLVETQYF.

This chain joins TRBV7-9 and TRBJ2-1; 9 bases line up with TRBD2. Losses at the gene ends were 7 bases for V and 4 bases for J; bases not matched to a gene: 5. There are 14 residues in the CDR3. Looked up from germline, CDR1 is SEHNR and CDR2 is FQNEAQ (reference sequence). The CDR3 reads CASKPTSGYNEQFF. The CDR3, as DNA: TGTGCCAGCAAACCGACTAGCGGTTACAATGAGCAGTTCTTC.

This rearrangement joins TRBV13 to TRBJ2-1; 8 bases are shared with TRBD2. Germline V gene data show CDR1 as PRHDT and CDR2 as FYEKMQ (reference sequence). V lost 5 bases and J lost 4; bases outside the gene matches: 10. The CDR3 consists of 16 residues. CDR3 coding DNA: TGTGCCAGCAGCCTTTTAGCGGGACCTGCTTACAATGAGCAGTTCTTC. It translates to CASSLLAGPAYNEQFF. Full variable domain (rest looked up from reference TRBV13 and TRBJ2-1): AAGVIQSPRHLIKEKRETATLKCYPIPRHDTVYWYQQGPGQDPQFLISFYEKMQSDKGSIPDRFSAQQFSDYHSELNMSSLELGDSALYFCASSLLAGPAYNEQFFGPGTRLTVL.

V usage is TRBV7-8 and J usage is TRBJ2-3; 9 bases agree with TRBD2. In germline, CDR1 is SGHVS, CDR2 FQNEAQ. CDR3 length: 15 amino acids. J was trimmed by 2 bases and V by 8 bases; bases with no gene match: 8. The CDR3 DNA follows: TGTGCCAGCGACCCGCGGACTAGCGCCACAGATACGCAGTATTTT. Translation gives CASDPRTSATDTQYF.

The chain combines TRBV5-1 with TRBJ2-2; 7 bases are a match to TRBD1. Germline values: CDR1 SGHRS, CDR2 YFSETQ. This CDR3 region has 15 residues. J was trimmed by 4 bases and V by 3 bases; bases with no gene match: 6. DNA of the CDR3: TGCGCCAGCAGCTCGACAGGGACGAGCACCGGGGAGCTGTTTTTT. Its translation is CASSSTGTSTGELFF. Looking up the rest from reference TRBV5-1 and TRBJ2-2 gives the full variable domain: KAGVTQTPRYLIKTRGQQVTLSCSPISGHRSVSWYQQTPGQGLQFLFEYFSETQRNKGNFPGRFSGRQFSNSRSEMNVSTLELGDSALYLCASSSTGTSTGELFFGEGSRLTVL.

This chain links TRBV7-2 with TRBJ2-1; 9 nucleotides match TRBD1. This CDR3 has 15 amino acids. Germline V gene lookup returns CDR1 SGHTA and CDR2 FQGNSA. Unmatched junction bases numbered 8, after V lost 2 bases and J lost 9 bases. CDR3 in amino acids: CASSLQGTGYAEQFF. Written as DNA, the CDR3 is TGTGCCAGCAGCTTACAGGGGACAGGGTACGCTGAGCAGTTCTTC.

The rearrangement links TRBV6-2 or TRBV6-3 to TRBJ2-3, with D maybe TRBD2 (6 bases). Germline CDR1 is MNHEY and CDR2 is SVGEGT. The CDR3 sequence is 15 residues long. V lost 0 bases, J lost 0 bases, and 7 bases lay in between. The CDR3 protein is CASSYSEGSTDTQYF. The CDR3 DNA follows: TGTGCCAGCAGTTACTCGGAGGGGAGCACAGATACGCAGTATTTT.

CDR3 sequence (DNA): TGTGCCAGTAGTAAAAACAAGTATGGCTACACCTTC. Translating gives CASSKNKYGYTF. This chain joins TRBV19 and TRBJ1-2; D gene ambiguous. Per germline, CDR1 LNHDA and CDR2 SQIVND (reference sequence). The CDR3 is 12 amino acids. With 4 bases removed from V and 5 bases from J, the gap between germline ends came to 8 bases. Together with reference TRBV19 and TRBJ1-2, the CDR3 gives the full variable domain: DGGITQSPKYLFRKEGQNVTLSCEQNLNHDAMYWYRQDPGQGLRLIYYSQIVNDFQKGDIAEGYSVSREKKESFPLTVTSAQKNPTAFYLCASSKNKYGYTFGSGTRLTVV.